Listed here is a single T cell receptor (beta chain). Antigen: not known. PBMCs were isolated at a quantity of at least 7 million per sample. The data were obtained in a study of blood T cells in healthy people across ages. Broader study findings: TCR beta diversity, measured per million T cells, fell in a roughly linear way with age. Compared with aged donors, long-lived donors showed fewer expanded clones, suggesting selection.

A J-beta primer mix and a sample-barcoded 5' primer were used in a second PCR of about 7 to 12 cycles. TCRdb analysed the 5' RACE reads with MiXCR anew, one entry per CDR3 protein. The sample yields 1,800,000 or so distinct CDR3 sequences, roughly two fifths seen once. This TCR derives from a human donor in good health. The sequencing input was blood.

CDR3 residues: CASSLVRAALQGAGAFF. The CDR3 coding sequence is TGTGCCAGCAGCTTAGTTAGGGCAGCGCTACAGGGGGCCGGAGCTTTCTTT. The rearrangement joins TRBV7-2 to TRBJ1-1, with TRBD1 matching over 9 bases. Germline loops: CDR1 SGHTA, CDR2 FQGNSA. This CDR3 spans 17 amino acids. V dropped 1 base and J dropped 10; count of bases not matched to a gene: 16.